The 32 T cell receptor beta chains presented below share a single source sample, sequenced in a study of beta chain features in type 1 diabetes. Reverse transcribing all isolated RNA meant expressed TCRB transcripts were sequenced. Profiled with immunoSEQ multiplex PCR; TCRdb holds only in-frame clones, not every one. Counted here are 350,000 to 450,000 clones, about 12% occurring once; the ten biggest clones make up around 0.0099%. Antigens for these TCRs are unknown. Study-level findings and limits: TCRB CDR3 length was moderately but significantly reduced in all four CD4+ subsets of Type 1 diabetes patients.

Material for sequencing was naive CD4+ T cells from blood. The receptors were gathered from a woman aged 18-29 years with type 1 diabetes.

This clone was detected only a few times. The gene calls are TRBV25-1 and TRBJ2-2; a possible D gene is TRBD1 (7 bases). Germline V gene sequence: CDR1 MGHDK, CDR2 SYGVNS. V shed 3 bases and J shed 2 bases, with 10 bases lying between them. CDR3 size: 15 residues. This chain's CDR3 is CASSEEGANTGELFF. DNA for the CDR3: TGTGCCAGCAGTGAGGAGGGGGCTAACACCGGGGAGCTGTTTTTT.

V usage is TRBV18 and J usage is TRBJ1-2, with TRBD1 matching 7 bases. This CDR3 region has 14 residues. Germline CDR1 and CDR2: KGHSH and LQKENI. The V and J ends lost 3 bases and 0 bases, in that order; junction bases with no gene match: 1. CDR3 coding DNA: TGTGCCAGCTCACCGCAGGGGGCTAACTATGGCTACACCTTC. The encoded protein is CASSPQGANYGYTF.

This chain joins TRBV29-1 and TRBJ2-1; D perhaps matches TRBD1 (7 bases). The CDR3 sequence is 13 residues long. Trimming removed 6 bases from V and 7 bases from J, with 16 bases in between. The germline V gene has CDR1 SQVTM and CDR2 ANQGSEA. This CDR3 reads CSVRQGGGNEQFF. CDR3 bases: TGCAGCGTCCGACAGGGAGGAGGGAATGAGCAGTTCTTC.

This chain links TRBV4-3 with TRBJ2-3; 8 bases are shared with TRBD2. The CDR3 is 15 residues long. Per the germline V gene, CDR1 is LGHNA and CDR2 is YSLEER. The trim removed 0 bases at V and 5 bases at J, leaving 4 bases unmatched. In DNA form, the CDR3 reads TGCGCCAGCAGCCAAGATATCCTAGCGGGAGATACGCAGTATTTT. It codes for CASSQDILAGDTQYF.

This chain's CDR3 is CASGGAGANVLTF. In nucleotides, the CDR3 is TGTGCCAGCGGGGGCGCTGGGGCCAACGTCCTGACTTTC. The chain links TRBV6-5 to TRBJ2-6, with D maybe TRBD1 (6 bases). V shed 8 bases and J shed 2 bases, with 7 bases lying between them. Germline CDR1 MNHEY, CDR2 SVGAGI. CDR3 length: 13 residues.

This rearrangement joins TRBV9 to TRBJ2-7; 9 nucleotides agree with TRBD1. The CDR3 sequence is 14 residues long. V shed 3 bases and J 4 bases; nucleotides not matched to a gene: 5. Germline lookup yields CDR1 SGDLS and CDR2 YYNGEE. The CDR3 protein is CASSEGTGKYEQYF. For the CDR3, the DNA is TGTGCCAGCAGCGAGGGGACAGGGAAGTACGAGCAGTACTTC.

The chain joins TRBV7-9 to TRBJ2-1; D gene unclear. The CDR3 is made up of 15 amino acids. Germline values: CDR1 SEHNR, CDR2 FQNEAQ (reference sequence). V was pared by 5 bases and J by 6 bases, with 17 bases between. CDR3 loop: CASSHRSLRFNEQFF. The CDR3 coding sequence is TGTGCCAGCAGCCACAGATCTCTAAGGTTCAATGAGCAGTTCTTC.

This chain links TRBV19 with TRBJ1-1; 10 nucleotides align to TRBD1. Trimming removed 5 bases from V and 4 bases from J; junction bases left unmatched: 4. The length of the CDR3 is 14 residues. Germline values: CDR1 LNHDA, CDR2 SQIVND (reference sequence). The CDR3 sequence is CASSGWTGGTEAFF. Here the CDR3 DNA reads TGTGCCAGTAGTGGTTGGACAGGGGGCACTGAAGCTTTCTTT.

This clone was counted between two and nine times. DNA of the CDR3: TGTGCCAGCAGTTCAGGGGCCTACGAGCAGTACTTC. Its translation is CASSSGAYEQYF. The genes are TRBV28 and TRBJ2-7, with D possibly being TRBD1 (6 bases). Looked up from germline, CDR1 is MDHEN and CDR2 is SYDVKM. Trimming stripped 4 bases from V and 2 bases from J, with 6 bases between. This CDR3 is built from 12 residues.

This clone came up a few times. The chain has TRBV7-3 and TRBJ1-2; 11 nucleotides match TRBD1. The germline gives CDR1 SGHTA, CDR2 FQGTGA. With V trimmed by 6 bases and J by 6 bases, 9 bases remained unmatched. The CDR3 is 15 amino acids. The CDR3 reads CASSPTGQGENGYTF. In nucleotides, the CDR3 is TGTGCCAGCAGTCCGACGGGACAGGGGGAAAATGGCTACACCTTC.

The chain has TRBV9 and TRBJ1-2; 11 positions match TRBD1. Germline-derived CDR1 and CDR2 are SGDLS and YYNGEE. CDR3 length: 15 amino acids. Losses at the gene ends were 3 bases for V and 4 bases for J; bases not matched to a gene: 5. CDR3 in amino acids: CASSGGDRGFYGYTF. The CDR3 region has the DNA TGTGCCAGCAGCGGAGGGGACAGGGGGTTCTATGGCTACACCTTC.

CDR3 nucleotide sequence: TGCAGCGGAGGGAGACTAGCGGGAAGCCAAGAGACCCAGTACTTC. Protein product: CSGGRLAGSQETQYF. The chain combines TRBV29-1 with TRBJ2-5, with 11 bases identical to TRBD2. CDR1 and CDR2 (germline): SQVTM, ANQGSEA. The CDR3 has 15 amino acids. J gave up 1 base and V 7 bases, and 8 bases lay outside the gene matches.

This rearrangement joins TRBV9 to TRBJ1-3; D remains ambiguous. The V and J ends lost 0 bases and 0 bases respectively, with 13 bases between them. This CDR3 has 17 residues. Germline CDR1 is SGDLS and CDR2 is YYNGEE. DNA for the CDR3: TGTGCCAGCAGCGTAGCGGGGAACAGCATCTCTGGAAACACCATATATTTT. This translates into CASSVAGNSISGNTIYF.

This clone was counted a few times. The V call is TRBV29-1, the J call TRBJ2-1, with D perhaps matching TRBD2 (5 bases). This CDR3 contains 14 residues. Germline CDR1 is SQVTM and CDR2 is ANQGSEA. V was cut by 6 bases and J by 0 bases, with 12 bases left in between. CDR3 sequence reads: CSVSGRDSYNEQFF. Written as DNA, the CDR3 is TGCAGCGTGTCCGGACGGGACTCCTACAATGAGCAGTTCTTC.

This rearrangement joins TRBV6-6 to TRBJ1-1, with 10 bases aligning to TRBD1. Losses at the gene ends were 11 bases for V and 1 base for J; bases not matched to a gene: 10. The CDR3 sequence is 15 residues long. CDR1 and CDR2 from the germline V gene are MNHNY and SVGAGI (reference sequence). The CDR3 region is CAALGQGFGNTEAFF. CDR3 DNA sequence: TGTGCCGCCTTGGGACAGGGGTTCGGGAACACTGAAGCTTTCTTT.

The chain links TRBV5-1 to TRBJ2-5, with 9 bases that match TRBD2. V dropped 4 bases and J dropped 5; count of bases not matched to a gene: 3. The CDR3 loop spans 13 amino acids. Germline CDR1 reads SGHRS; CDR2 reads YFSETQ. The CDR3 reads CASSGSGGETQYF. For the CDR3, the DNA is TGCGCCAGCAGCGGGAGCGGGGGGGAGACCCAGTACTTC. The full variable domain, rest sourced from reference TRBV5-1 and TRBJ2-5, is KAGVTQTPRYLIKTRGQQVTLSCSPISGHRSVSWYQQTPGQGLQFLFEYFSETQRNKGNFPGRFSGRQFSNSRSEMNVSTLELGDSALYLCASSGSGGETQYFGPGTRLLVL.

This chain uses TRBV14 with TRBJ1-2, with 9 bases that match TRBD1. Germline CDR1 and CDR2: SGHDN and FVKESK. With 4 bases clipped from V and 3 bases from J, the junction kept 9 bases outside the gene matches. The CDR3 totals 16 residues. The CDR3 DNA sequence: TGTGCCAGCAGCCCCCGGGACAGGGTTTCGGACTATGGCTACACCTTC. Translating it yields CASSPRDRVSDYGYTF.

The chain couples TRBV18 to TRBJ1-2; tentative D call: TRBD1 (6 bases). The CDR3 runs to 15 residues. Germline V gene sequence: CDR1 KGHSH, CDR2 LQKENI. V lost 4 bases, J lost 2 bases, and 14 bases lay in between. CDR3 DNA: TGTGCCAGCTCACTTCGACAGGAGCAAAACTATGGCTACACCTTC. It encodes CASSLRQEQNYGYTF.

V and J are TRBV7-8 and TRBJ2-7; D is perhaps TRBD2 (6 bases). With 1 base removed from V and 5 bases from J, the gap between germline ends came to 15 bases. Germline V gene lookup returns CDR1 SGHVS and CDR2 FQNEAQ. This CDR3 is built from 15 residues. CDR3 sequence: CASSLGAAGDNEQYF. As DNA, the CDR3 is TGTGCCAGCAGCTTAGGGGCAGCGGGTGACAACGAGCAGTACTTC.

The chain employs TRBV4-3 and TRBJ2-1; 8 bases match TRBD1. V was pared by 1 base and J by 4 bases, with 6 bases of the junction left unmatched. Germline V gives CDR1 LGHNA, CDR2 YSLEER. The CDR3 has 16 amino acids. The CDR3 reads CASSQVFGTGYNEQFF. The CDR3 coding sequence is TGCGCCAGCAGCCAAGTCTTTGGGACAGGATACAATGAGCAGTTCTTC.

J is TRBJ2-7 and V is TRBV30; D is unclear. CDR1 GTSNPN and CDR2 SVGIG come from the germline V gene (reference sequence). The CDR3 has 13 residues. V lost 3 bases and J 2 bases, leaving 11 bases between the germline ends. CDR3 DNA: TGTGCCTGGAGGAGTGCATCGACCTACGAGCAGTACTTC. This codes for CAWRSASTYEQYF.

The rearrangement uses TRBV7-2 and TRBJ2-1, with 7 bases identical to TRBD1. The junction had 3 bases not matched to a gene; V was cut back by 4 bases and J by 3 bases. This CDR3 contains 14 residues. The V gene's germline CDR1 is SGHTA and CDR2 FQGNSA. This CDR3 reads CASSSGGSYNEQFF. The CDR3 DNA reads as TGTGCCAGCAGCTCAGGGGGAAGCTACAATGAGCAGTTCTTC.

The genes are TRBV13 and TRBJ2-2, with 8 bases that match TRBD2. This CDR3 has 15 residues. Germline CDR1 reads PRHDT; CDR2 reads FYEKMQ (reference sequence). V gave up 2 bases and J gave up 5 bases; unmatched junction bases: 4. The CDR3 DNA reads TGTGCCAGCAGCTTAAATTTAGCGGGGACCGGGGAGCTGTTTTTT. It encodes CASSLNLAGTGELFF.

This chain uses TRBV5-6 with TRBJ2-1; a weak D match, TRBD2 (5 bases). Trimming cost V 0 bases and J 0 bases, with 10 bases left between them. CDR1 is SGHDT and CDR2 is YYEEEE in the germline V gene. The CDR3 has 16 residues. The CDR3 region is CASSLGVGSSYNEQFF. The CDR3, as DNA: TGTGCCAGCAGCTTGGGAGTGGGGAGCTCCTACAATGAGCAGTTCTTC. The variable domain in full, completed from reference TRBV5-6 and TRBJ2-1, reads DAGVTQSPTHLIKTRGQQVTLRCSPKSGHDTVSWYQQALGQGPQFIFQYYEEEERQRGNFPDRFSGHQFPNYSSELNVNALLLGDSALYLCASSLGVGSSYNEQFFGPGTRLTVL.

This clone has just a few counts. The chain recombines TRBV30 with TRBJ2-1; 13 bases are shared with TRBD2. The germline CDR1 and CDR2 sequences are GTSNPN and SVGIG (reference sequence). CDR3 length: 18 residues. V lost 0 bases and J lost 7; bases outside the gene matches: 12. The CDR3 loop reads CAWSVVRTSGRHKNEQFF. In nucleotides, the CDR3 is TGTGCCTGGAGTGTAGTCCGGACTAGCGGGAGACATAAGAATGAGCAGTTCTTC.

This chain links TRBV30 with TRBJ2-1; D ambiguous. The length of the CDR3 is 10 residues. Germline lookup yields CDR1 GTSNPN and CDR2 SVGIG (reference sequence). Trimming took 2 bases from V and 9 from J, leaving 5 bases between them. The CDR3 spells CAWSHSEQFF. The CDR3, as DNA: TGTGCCTGGAGTCACAGTGAGCAGTTCTTC.

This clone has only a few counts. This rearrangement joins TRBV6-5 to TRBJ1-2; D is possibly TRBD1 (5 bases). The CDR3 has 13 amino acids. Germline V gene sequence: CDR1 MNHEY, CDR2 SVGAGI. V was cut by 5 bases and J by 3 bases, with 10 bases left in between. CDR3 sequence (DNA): TGTGCCAGCAGTGAATCAGGGTACTATGGCTACACCTTC. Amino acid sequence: CASSESGYYGYTF.

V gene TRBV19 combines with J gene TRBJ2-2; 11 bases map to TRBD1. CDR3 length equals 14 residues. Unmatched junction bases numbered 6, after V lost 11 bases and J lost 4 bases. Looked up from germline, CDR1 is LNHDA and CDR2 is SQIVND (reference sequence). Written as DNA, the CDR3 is TGTGCCGTAAGGACAGGGGGCCGCACCGGGGAGCTGTTTTTT. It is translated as CAVRTGGRTGELFF.

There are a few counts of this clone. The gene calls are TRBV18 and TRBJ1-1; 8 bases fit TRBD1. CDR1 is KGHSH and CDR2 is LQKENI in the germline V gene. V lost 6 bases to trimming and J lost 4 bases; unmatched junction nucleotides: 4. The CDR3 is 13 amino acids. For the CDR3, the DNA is TGTGCCAGCTCCACAGGGGGGGTCACTGAAGCTTTCTTT. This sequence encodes CASSTGGVTEAFF. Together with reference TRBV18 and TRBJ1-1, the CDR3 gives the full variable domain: NAGVMQNPRHLVRRRGQEARLRCSPMKGHSHVYWYRQLPEEGLKFMVYLQKENIIDESGMPKERFSAEFPKEGPSILRIQQVVRGDSAAYFCASSTGGVTEAFFGQGTRLTVV.

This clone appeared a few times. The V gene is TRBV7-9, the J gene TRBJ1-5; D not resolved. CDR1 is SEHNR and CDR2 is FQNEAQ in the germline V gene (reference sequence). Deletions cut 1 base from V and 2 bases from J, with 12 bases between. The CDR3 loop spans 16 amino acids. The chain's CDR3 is CASSLEEGLGNQPQHF. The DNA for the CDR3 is TGTGCCAGCAGCTTAGAGGAGGGTTTGGGCAATCAGCCCCAGCATTTT.

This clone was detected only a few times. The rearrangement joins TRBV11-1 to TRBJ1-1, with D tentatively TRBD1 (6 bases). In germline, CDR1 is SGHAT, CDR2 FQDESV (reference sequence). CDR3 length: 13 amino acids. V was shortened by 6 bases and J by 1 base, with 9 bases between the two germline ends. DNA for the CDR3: TGTGCCAGCAGTGCGACAGGGAACACTGAAGCTTTCTTT. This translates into CASSATGNTEAFF.

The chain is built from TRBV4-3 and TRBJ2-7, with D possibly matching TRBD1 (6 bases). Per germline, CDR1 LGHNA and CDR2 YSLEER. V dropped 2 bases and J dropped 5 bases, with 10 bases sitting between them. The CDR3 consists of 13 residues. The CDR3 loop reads CASSQTTGNEQYF. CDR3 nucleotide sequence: TGCGCCAGCAGCCAAACCACAGGGAACGAGCAGTACTTC.